This TCR beta chain was observed in a study of T cell responses to AZD1222 COVID-19 vaccine. Study-level findings and limits: Just five or six AZD1222 recipients were seropositive at baseline.

TCRdb's copy holds only in-frame clones and misses some; the assay was immunoSEQ multiplex PCR. In the table there are about 180,000 clones, approximately 86% of which are singletons. Regarding this clone: What it binds is not known.

Sequences were derived from peripheral blood, sampled on day 0 of AZD1222 vaccination. This sequence originates from an adult in good health.

In DNA form, the CDR3 reads TGCGCCAGCAGCTTGTATAGGACAGCGGGGGAGACCCAGTACTTC. Protein: CASSLYRTAGETQYF. The V and J genes are TRBV5-1 and TRBJ2-5; maybe TRBD2 (7 bases). V gave up 1 base and J gave up 5 bases, with 15 bases separating them. The germline gives CDR1 SGHRS, CDR2 YFSETQ. The CDR3 has 15 residues.